This T cell receptor (beta chain) is drawn from a study of Ad26.COV2.S vaccination and SARS-CoV-2 variants. The repertoire was sequenced with immunoSEQ multiplex PCR; TCRdb's copy has only in-frame clones and lacks some. The data show roughly 420,000 clones, 89% seen once. Treatment meaning: some 20 received Ad26.COV2.S at low or high dose, single or two shots; roughly five received placebo; per-sample allocation not given. Day 63 after the first injection of vaccine or placebo was the sampling time. Losses at the gene ends were 3 bases for V and 2 bases for J; bases not matched to a gene: 11. Germline CDR1 is MNHNS and CDR2 is SASEGT. The CDR3 is 17 amino acids.

The clonotype was recovered from a person between 18 and 65 years old who received the Ad26.COV2.S COVID-19 vaccine or a placebo. The gene calls are TRBV6-1 and TRBJ2-7, with TRBD1 matching over 9 bases. Sequencing was performed on peripheral blood, taken in a trial of Ad26.COV2.S vaccine versus placebo. CDR3 nucleotide sequence: TGTGCCAGCAGTGAGTCGGGACAGGGAGTACCCACCTACGAGCAGTACGTC. Translation: CASSESGQGVPTYEQYV.